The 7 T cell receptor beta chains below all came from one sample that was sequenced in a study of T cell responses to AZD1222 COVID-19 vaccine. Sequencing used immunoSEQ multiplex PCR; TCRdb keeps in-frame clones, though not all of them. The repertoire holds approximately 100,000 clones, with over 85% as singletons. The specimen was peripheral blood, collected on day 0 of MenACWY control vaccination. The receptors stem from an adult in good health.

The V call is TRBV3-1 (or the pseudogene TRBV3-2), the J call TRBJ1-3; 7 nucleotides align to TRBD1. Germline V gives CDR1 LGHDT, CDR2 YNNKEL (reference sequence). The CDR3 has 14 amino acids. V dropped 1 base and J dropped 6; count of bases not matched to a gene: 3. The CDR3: CASSQGQGTNTIYF. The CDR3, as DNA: TGTGCCAGCAGCCAAGGACAGGGCACAAACACCATATATTTT.

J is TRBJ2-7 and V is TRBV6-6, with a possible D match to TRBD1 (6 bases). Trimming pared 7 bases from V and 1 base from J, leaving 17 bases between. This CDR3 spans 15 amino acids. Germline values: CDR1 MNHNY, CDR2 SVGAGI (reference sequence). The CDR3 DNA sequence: TGTGCCAGCAACAACGCGGTGGGGACATCCTACGAGCAGTACTTC. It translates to CASNNAVGTSYEQYF.

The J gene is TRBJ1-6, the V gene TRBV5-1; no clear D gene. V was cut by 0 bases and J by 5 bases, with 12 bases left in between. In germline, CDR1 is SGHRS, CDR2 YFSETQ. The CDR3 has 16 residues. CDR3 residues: CASSLDRGENNSPLHF. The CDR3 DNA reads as TGCGCCAGCAGCTTGGACCGGGGAGAGAATAATTCACCCCTCCACTTT.

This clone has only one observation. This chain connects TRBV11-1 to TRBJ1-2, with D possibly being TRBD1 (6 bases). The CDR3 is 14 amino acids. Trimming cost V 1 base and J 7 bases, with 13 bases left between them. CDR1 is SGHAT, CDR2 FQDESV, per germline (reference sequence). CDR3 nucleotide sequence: TGTGCCAGCAGCTTAGAGACAGGCCAGTTTGGCTACACCTTC. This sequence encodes CASSLETGQFGYTF.

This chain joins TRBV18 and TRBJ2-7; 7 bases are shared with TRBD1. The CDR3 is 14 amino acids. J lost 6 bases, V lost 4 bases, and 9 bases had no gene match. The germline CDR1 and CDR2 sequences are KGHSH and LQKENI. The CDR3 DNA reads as TGTGCCAGCTCACAGAGGGACAGCCCCGCCGAGCAGTACTTC. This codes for CASSQRDSPAEQYF.

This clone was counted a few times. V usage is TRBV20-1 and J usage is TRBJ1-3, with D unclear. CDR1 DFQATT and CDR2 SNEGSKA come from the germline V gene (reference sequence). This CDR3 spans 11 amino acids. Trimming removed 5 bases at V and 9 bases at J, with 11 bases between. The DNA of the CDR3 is TGCAGTGCTCGCTCCATGCTCACCATATATTTT. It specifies CSARSMLTIYF.

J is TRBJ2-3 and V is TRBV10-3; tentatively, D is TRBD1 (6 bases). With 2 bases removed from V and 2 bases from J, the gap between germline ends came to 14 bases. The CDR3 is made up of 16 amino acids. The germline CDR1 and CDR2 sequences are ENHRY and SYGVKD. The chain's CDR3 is CAISEGAGENTDTQYF. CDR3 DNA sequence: TGTGCCATCAGTGAGGGGGCAGGGGAGAACACAGATACGCAGTATTTT.